This T cell receptor beta chain was obtained from a study of blood T cell repertoires in COVID-19. Study-level information: PBMCs, B-cell-depleted T cells, or T cells were the source of the cDNA or gDNA that made up the material.

Repertoires were generated with immunoSEQ multiplex PCR, while TCRdb's copy carries only in-frame clones and drops some. This sample carries roughly 43,000 clones, roughly four fifths of them seen once, and the ten largest clones take 23%. V shed 6 bases and J shed 4 bases, with 8 bases lying between them. The CDR3 totals 12 residues. The sequencing input was peripheral blood. This TCR was recovered from an older woman with acute or convalescent COVID-19. J is TRBJ2-3 and V is TRBV12-3 or TRBV12-4; maybe TRBD2 (6 bases). CDR3 nucleotides: TGTGCCAGCAGCCGGAGGGCAGATACGCAGTATTTT. Translation: CASSRRADTQYF.